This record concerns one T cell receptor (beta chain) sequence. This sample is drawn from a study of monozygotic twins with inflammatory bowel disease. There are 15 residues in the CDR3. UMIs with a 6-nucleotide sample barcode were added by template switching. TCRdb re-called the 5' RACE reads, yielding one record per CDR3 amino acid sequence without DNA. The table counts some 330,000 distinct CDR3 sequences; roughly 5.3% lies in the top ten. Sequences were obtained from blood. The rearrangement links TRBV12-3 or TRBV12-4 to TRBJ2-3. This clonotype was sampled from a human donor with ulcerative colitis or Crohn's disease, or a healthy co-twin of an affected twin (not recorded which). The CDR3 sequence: CASSFSGKSTDTQYF.